This entry concerns a single TCR beta chain. The data were taken from a study of blood T cell repertoires in COVID-19. Overall study: Donors in the United States, Italy and Spain gave samples during acute or convalescent COVID-19.

TCRdb's copy holds only in-frame clones and misses some; the assay was immunoSEQ multiplex PCR. The repertoire includes 300,000 to 500,000 clones, 88% of them detected once, and roughly 2% sits in the top ten. Sequencing was performed on PBMCs or T cells enriched from blood (not recorded which). This TCR derives from a woman in her thirties or forties with acute COVID-19.

The CDR3 protein is CASTKRRGYTEAFF. CDR3 nucleotide sequence: TGTGCCAGCACCAAAAGGAGGGGTTACACTGAAGCTTTCTTT. The chain has TRBV28 and TRBJ1-1, with D possibly being TRBD1 (5 bases). The CDR3 consists of 14 residues. V dropped 7 bases and J dropped 3 bases, with 15 bases sitting between them. Germline V gene lookup returns CDR1 MDHEN and CDR2 SYDVKM.